The 8 T cell receptor beta chains presented below share a single source sample, sequenced in a study of T cells in severe cutaneous drug reactions. Libraries were made by iRepertoire multiplex PCR with TCR subtype-specific primers for bulk and single-cell sequencing. TCRdb reprocessed the multiplex PCR reads and keeps a single row for each CDR3 protein, giving no DNA. The sample data list tens of thousands of distinct CDR3 sequences. Sequenced patients had Stevens-Johnson syndrome or toxic epidermal necrolysis caused by carbamazepine. Material: PBMCs. Receptor source: a human donor with toxic epidermal necrolysis, a severe cutaneous drug reaction.

V gene TRBV5-1 combines with J gene TRBJ2-7. Germline V CDR1 and CDR2: SGHRS, YFSETQ. This CDR3 is built from 11 residues. CDR3: CASSFGYEQYF.

V is TRBV9 and J is TRBJ2-3. The CDR3 totals 13 residues. Germline CDR1 reads SGDLS; CDR2 reads YYNGEE. The CDR3: CASSAHGTDTQYF.

The chain carries TRBV5-1 and TRBJ1-5. Germline V gene data show CDR1 as SGHRS and CDR2 as YFSETQ. This CDR3 contains 15 residues. The CDR3 sequence is CASSLDSYSNQPQHF.

The chain uses TRBV4-3 and TRBJ1-1; no DNA is available, so the TRBD1 call from TCRdb remains unchecked. In germline, CDR1 is LGHNA, CDR2 YSLEER. This CDR3 has 14 amino acids. The CDR3 reads CASSQPGTGGEAFF.

The CDR3 protein is CASSRRITAPETQYF. The V call is TRBV4-3, the J call TRBJ2-5; TCRdb lists TRBD1, though no DNA is available to test this call. This CDR3 is built from 15 residues. CDR1 and CDR2 from the germline V gene are LGHNA and YSLEER.

The V gene is TRBV6-6, the J gene TRBJ2-7; TCRdb indicates TRBD1, and absent DNA this call remains unverified. The germline gives CDR1 MNHNY, CDR2 SVGAGI (reference sequence). The CDR3 runs 14 residues. The CDR3 spells CASSRAGRPYEQYF.

The V and J genes are TRBV4-1 and TRBJ2-1. Per germline, CDR1 MGHRA and CDR2 YSYEKL. The CDR3 runs 14 residues. The chain's CDR3 is CASSQDVNAGEQFF.

The V and J genes are TRBV5-1 and TRBJ2-5; TCRdb picks TRBD2, but there is no DNA to check that call. CDR1 is SGHRS, CDR2 YFSETQ, per germline. The CDR3 has 15 amino acids. This CDR3 reads CASSFALAEQETQYF.